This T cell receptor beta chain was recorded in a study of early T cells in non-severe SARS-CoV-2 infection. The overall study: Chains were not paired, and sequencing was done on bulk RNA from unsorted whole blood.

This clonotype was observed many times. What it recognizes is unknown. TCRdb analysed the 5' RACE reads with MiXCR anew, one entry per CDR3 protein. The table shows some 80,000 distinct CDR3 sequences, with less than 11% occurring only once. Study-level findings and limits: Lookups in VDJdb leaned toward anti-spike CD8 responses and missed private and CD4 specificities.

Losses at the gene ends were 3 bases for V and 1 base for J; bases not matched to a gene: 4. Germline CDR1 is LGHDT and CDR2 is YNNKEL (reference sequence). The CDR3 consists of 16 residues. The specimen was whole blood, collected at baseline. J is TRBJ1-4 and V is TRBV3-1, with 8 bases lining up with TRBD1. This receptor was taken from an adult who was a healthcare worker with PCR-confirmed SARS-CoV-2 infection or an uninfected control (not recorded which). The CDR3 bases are TGTGCCAGCAGCCACGGACAGGGACGAACTAATGAAAAACTGTTTTTT. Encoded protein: CASSHGQGRTNEKLFF. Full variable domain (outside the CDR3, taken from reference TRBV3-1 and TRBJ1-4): DTAVSQTPKYLVTQMGNDKSIKCEQNLGHDTMYWYKQDSKKFLKIMFSYNNKELIINETVPNRFSPKSPDKAHLNLHINSLELGDSAVYFCASSHGQGRTNEKLFFGSGTQLSVL.